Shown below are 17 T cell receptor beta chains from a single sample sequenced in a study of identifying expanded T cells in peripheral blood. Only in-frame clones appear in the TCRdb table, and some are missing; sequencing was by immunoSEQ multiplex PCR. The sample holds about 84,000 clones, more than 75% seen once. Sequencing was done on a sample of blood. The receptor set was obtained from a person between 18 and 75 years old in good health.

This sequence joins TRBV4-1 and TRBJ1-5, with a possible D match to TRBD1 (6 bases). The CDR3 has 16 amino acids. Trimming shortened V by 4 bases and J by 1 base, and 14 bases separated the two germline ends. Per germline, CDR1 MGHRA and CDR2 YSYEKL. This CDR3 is CASSLVWTVSNQPQHF. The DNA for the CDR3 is TGCGCCAGCAGCCTCGTCTGGACAGTCAGCAATCAGCCCCAGCATTTT.

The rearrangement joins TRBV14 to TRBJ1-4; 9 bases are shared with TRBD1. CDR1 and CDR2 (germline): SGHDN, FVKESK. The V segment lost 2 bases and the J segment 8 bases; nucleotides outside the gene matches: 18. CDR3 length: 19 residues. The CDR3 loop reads CASSQRAYRGHPPKEKLFF. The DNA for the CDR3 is TGTGCCAGCAGCCAACGCGCCTACAGGGGGCATCCCCCGAAAGAAAAACTGTTTTTT.

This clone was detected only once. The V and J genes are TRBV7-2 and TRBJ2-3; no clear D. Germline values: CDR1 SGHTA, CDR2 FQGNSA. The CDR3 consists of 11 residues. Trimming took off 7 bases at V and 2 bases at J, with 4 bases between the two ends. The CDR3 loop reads CASTYTDTQYF. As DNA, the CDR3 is TGTGCCAGCACCTACACAGATACGCAGTATTTT.

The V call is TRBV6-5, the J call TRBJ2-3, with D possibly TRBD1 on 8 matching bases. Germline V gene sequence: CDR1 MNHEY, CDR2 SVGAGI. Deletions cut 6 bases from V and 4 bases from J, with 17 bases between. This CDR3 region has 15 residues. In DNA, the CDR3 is TGTGCCAGCAGACGGACAGGGAGGGGCGCAGATACGCAGTATTTT. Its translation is CASRRTGRGADTQYF.

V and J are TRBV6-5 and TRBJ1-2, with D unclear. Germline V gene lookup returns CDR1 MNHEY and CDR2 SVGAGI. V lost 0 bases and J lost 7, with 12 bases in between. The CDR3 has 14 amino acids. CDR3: CASSYSGMGGGYTF. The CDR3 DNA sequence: TGTGCCAGCAGTTACTCAGGGATGGGCGGTGGCTACACCTTC.

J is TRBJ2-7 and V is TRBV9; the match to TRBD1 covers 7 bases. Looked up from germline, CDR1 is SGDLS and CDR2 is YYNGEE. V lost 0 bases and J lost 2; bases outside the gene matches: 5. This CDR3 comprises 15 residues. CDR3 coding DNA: TGTGCCAGCAGCGTAGCGGTAGGACAGGCCTACGAGCAGTACTTC. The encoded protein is CASSVAVGQAYEQYF.

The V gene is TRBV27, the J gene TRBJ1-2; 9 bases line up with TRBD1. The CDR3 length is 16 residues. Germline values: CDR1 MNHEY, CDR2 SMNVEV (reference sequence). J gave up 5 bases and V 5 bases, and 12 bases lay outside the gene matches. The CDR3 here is CASSPTGGGRLYGYTF. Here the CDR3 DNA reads TGTGCCAGCAGTCCAACAGGGGGCGGTCGTCTTTATGGCTACACCTTC.

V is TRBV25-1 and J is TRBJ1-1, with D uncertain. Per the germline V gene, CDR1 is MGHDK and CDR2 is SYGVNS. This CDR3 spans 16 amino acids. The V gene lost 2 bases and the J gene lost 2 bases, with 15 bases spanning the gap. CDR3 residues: CASSEPGEAGNTEAFF. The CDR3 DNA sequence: TGTGCCAGCAGTGAACCGGGAGAGGCCGGTAACACTGAAGCTTTCTTT.

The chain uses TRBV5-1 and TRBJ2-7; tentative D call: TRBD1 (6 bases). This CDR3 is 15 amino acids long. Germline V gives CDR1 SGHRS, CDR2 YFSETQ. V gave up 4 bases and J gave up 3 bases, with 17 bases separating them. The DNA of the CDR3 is TGCGCCAGCAGCCGCGACCGGGACACCAACTACGAGCAGTACTTC. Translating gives CASSRDRDTNYEQYF.

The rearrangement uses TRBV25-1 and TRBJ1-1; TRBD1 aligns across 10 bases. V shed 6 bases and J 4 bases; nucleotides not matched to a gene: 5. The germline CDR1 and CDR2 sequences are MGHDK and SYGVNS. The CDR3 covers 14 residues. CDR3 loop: CASSYGTGATEAFF. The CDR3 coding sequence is TGTGCCAGCAGCTACGGGACAGGGGCCACTGAAGCTTTCTTT. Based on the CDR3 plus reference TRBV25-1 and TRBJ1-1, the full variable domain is EADIYQTPRYLVIGTGKKITLECSQTMGHDKMYWYQQDPGMELHLIHYSYGVNSTEKGDLSSESTVSRIRTEHFPLTLESARPSHTSQYLCASSYGTGATEAFFGQGTRLTVV.

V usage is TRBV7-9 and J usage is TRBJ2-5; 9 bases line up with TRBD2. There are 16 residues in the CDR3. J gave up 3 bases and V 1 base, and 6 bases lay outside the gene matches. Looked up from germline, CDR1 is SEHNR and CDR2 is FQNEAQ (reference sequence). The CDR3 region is CASSLGASGVEETQYF. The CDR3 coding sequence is TGTGCCAGCAGCTTAGGGGCTAGCGGGGTCGAAGAGACCCAGTACTTC. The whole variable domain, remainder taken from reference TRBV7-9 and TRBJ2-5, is DTGVSQNPRHKITKRGQNVTFRCDPISEHNRLYWYRQTLGQGPEFLTYFQNEAQLEKSRLLSDRFSAERPKGSFSTLEIQRTEQGDSAMYLCASSLGASGVEETQYFGPGTRLLVL.

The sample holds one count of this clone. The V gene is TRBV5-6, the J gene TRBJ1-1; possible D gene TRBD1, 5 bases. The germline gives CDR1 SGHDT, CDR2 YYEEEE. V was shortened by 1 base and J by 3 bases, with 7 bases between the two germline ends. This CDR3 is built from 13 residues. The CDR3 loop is CASSLSGYTEAFF. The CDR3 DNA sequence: TGTGCCAGCAGCTTGTCAGGGTACACTGAAGCTTTCTTT. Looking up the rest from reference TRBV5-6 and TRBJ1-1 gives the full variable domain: DAGVTQSPTHLIKTRGQQVTLRCSPKSGHDTVSWYQQALGQGPQFIFQYYEEEERQRGNFPDRFSGHQFPNYSSELNVNALLLGDSALYLCASSLSGYTEAFFGQGTRLTVV.

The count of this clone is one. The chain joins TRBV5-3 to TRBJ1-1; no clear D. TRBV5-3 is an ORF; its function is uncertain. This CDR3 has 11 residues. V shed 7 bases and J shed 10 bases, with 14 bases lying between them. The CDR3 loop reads CARPSPNRAFF. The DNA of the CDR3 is TGTGCCAGACCCTCCCCGAATAGAGCTTTCTTT.

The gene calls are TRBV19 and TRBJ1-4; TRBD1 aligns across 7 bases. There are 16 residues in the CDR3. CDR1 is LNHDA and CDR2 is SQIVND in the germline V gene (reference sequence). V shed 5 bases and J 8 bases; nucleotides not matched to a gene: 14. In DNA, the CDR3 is TGTGCCAGTAGTTCGTCCGGGACAGACCCTTCCGAAAAACTGTTTTTT. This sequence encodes CASSSSGTDPSEKLFF.

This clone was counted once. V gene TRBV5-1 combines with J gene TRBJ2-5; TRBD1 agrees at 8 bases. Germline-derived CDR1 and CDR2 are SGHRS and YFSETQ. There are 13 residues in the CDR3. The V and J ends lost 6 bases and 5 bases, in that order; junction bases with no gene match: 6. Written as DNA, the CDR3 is TGCGCCAGCACGGAGACAGGGGTGGAGACCCAGTACTTC. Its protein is CASTETGVETQYF.

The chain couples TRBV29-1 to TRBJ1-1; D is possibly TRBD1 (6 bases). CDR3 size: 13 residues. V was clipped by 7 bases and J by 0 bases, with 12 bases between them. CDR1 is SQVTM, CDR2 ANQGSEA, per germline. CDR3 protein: CSAGQFMNTEAFF. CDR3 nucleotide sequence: TGCAGCGCCGGACAGTTTATGAACACTGAAGCTTTCTTT.

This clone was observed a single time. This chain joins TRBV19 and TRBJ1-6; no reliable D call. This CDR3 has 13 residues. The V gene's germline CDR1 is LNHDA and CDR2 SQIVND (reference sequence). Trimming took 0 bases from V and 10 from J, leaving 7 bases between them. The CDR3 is CASSIDSRSPLHF. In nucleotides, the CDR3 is TGTGCCAGTAGTATAGACTCCAGGTCACCCCTCCACTTT.